The clone carrying this T cell receptor beta chain was seen more than once but under ten times. Antigen: not known. The CDR3 totals 17 residues. The V gene lost 2 bases and the J gene lost 4 bases, with 15 bases spanning the gap. This record belongs to a study of T-cell memory formation after mild COVID-19. Study results and limitations: The CD4+ clones that contracted clustered mainly within CM and EM, and the CD8+ clones concentrated in EMRA. Proof of SARS-CoV-2 specificity was absent for the second-wave clones that crested on day 37.

cDNA libraries for TCR alpha and TCR beta, carrying sample barcodes and UMIs, came from 5'RACE with constant-segment primers. MiXCR was run by TCRdb on the 5' RACE reads, yielding one entry per CDR3 protein. The profile covers roughly 170,000 distinct CDR3 sequences, with approximately 18% appearing a single time and roughly 3.9% taken by the ten largest. The chain couples TRBV12-3 or TRBV12-4 to TRBJ1-6; D gene ambiguous. The TCR originated in a man younger than 35 who had mild COVID-19 (a few samples of this study predate the infection). Cell type and time point are not known. Source material: PBMCs or a T cell subset sorted from them (not recorded which). This chain's CDR3 is CASSLSRSDAYNSPLHF. CDR3 DNA: TGTGCCAGCAGTTTAAGCAGAAGTGACGCTTATAATTCACCCCTCCACTTT.